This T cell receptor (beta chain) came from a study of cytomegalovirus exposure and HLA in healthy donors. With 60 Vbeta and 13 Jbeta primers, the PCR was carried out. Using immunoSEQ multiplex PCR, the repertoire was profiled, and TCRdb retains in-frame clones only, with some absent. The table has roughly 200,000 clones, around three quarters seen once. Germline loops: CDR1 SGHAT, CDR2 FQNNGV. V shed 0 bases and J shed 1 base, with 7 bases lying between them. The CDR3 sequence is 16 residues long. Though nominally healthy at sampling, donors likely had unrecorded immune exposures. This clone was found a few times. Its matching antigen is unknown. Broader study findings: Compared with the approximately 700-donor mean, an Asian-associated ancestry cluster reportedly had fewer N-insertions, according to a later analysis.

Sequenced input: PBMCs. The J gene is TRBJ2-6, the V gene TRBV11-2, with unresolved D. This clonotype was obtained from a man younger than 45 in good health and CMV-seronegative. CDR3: CASSLDSQSGANVLTF. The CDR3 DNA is TGTGCCAGCAGCTTAGATTCACAGTCTGGGGCCAACGTCCTGACTTTC.